This TCR beta chain derives from a study of blood T cell repertoires in COVID-19. At the level of the study: T cells, B-cell-depleted T cells, or PBMCs provided the cDNA or gDNA that served as material.

In germline, CDR1 is SNHLY, CDR2 FYNNEI. V dropped 5 bases and J dropped 7; count of bases not matched to a gene: 7. This CDR3 is built from 13 residues. Here immunoSEQ multiplex PCR was the method, and the copy in TCRdb shows in-frame clones only, minus some. The data hold some 100,000 clones, with 70% to 80% observed a single time. The rearrangement joins TRBV2 to TRBJ1-2; 7 bases align to TRBD1. What was sequenced was peripheral blood. This sequence was found in a human donor in a cohort sampled during active COVID-19. CDR3 residues: CASSLQGFVGYTF. As DNA, the CDR3 is TGTGCCAGCAGTTTACAGGGGTTCGTTGGCTACACCTTC.